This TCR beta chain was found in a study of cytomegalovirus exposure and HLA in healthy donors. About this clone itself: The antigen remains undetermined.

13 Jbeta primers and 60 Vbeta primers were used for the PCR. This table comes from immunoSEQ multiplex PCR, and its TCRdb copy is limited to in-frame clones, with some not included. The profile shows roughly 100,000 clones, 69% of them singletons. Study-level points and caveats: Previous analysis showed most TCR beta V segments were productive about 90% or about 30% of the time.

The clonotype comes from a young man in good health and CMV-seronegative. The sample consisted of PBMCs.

The CDR3 DNA reads TGTGCCAGCAGCCAGGGACAGGGGACCTACTACGAGCAGTACTTC. Residues: CASSQGQGTYYEQYF. This rearrangement joins TRBV11-1 to TRBJ2-7, with 10 bases matching TRBD1. The length of the CDR3 is 15 residues. Looked up from germline, CDR1 is SGHAT and CDR2 is FQDESV (reference sequence). V lost 5 bases and J lost 3; bases outside the gene matches: 7.